The T cell receptor beta chain under discussion was sequenced for a study of cytotoxic CD8 clonotypes in ibrutinib-treated CLL. Study-wide background: By median around 70 months, 12 had progressed and about 15 stayed remitted; responses had been 2 complete and 25 or so partial.

Germline V gene data show CDR1 as SGDLS and CDR2 as YYNGEE. The V and J ends lost 4 bases and 2 bases, in that order; junction bases with no gene match: 3. The CDR3 sequence is 14 residues long. Sequenced by immunoSEQ multiplex PCR; TCRdb stores in-frame clones only, minus some. The data hold around 310,000 clones, with roughly 80% observed a single time. This sequence was found in a human donor with chronic lymphocytic leukemia. The V call is TRBV9, the J call TRBJ1-3; 7 nucleotides agree with TRBD1. The sample was PBMCs, taken before ibrutinib treatment. CDR3 loop: CASSQQGTGNTIYF. The CDR3 DNA reads as TGTGCCAGCAGCCAACAGGGGACTGGAAACACCATATATTTT.